Below, 27 T cell receptor beta chains from the same sample are listed, as sequenced in a study of cytomegalovirus exposure and HLA in healthy donors. PCR employed 60 Vbeta and 13 Jbeta primers. The repertoire was sequenced with immunoSEQ multiplex PCR; TCRdb's copy has only in-frame clones and lacks some. This sample has approximately 130,000 clones, with around 69% found just once. The sequenced sample consisted of PBMCs. The receptors originated from a human donor in good health.

DNA of the CDR3: TGCGCCAGCAGCTTGTCGGCCATGGTGGGGACAGGAACAAATGAAAAACTGTTTTTT. Its protein is CASSLSAMVGTGTNEKLFF. V usage is TRBV5-1 and J usage is TRBJ1-4; 8 bases are a match to TRBD1. Germline V CDR1 and CDR2: SGHRS, YFSETQ. J was trimmed by 5 bases and V by 1 base; bases with no gene match: 16. CDR3 size: 19 residues.

The chain couples TRBV19 to TRBJ2-5; D is ambiguous. V gave up 5 bases and J gave up 5 bases, with 9 bases separating them. Looked up from germline, CDR1 is LNHDA and CDR2 is SQIVND (reference sequence). The CDR3 extends over 12 amino acids. CDR3 DNA: TGTGCCAGTAGTGTGCTCAGGGAGACCCAGTACTTC. Translating it yields CASSVLRETQYF. Combining the CDR3 with reference TRBV19 and TRBJ2-5 gives the whole variable domain DGGITQSPKYLFRKEGQNVTLSCEQNLNHDAMYWYRQDPGQGLRLIYYSQIVNDFQKGDIAEGYSVSREKKESFPLTVTSAQKNPTAFYLCASSVLRETQYFGPGTRLLVL.

V is TRBV18 and J is TRBJ1-5; perhaps TRBD1 as D (6 bases). The CDR3 is 16 residues long. V was trimmed by 1 base and J by 5 bases, leaving 15 bases between them. In germline, CDR1 is KGHSH, CDR2 LQKENI. CDR3 nucleotide sequence: TGTGCCAGCTCACCACTTCCGGGGAGGGGGGATCAGCCCCAGCATTTT. This translates into CASSPLPGRGDQPQHF.

J is TRBJ1-1 and V is TRBV7-2; D is perhaps TRBD1 (5 bases). Deletions cut 2 bases from V and 10 bases from J, with 14 bases between. The CDR3 is 13 residues long. The V gene's germline CDR1 is SGHTA and CDR2 FQGNSA. Here the CDR3 reads CASSLSPGGVAFF. The CDR3, as DNA: TGTGCCAGCAGCTTAAGCCCCGGGGGGGTAGCTTTCTTT.

The V call is TRBV15, the J call TRBJ2-7; D possibly corresponds to TRBD2 (6 bases). The V and J ends lost 0 bases and 3 bases respectively, with 9 bases between them. The CDR3 runs 14 residues. CDR1 is LNHNV and CDR2 is YYDKDF in the germline V gene (reference sequence). The CDR3 sequence is CATSRERGIYEQYF. For the CDR3, the DNA is TGTGCCACCAGCAGAGAACGGGGGATCTACGAGCAGTACTTC.

The chain carries TRBV5-8 and TRBJ2-1; TRBD2 matches 7 bases. This CDR3 spans 16 amino acids. J was trimmed by 10 bases and V by 2 bases; bases with no gene match: 15. Germline V gives CDR1 SGHTS, CDR2 YDEGEE. Written as DNA, the CDR3 is TGTGCCAGCAGCTTTATCGGGGTGTCGGGAGGAGAGGAGCAGTTCTTC. Amino acid sequence: CASSFIGVSGGEEQFF. Full variable domain (missing parts from reference TRBV5-8 and TRBJ2-1): EAGVTQSPTHLIKTRGQQATLRCSPISGHTSVYWYQQALGLGLQFLLWYDEGEERNRGNFPPRFSGRQFPNYSSELNVNALELEDSALYLCASSFIGVSGGEEQFFGPGTRLTVL.

V is TRBV2 and J is TRBJ2-1; D is perhaps TRBD1 (6 bases). In germline, CDR1 is SNHLY, CDR2 FYNNEI. The CDR3 is 13 amino acids. Trimming left V 4 bases short and J 6 bases short, with 10 bases between. DNA of the CDR3: TGTGCCAGCAGTGGGAGAGGGGGCAATGAGCAGTTCTTC. Amino acid sequence: CASSGRGGNEQFF.

This chain joins TRBV21-1 and TRBJ1-6. TRBV21-1 is a known pseudogene. The CDR3 has 16 amino acids. CDR3 region: CASSKERPAPSSPLHF. CDR3 nucleotide sequence: TGTGCCAGCAGCAAAGAGCGGCCCGCTCCATCCTCACCCCTCCACTTT.

The chain has TRBV5-4 and TRBJ2-2, with 11 bases that match TRBD1. J gave up 5 bases and V 1 base, and 10 bases lay outside the gene matches. Germline values: CDR1 SGHNT, CDR2 YYREEE (reference sequence). The CDR3 length is 18 residues. The CDR3 protein is CASSLLTMDRGPTGELFF. The CDR3 DNA is TGTGCCAGCAGCTTGTTGACAATGGACAGGGGGCCGACCGGGGAGCTGTTTTTT.

The chain has TRBV18 and TRBJ2-1; maybe TRBD2 (5 bases). Germline-derived CDR1 and CDR2 are KGHSH and LQKENI. This CDR3 is 15 amino acids long. V lost 2 bases, J lost 8 bases, and 16 bases lay in between. The CDR3 loop reads CASSPGFRVSDEQFF. Written as DNA, the CDR3 is TGTGCCAGCTCACCAGGGTTTCGGGTTAGCGATGAGCAGTTCTTC.

As concerns this clone: The identical CDR3 is also encoded by other nucleotide sequences in the sample. V usage is TRBV7-2 and J usage is TRBJ2-7, with 10 bases lining up with TRBD1. Germline CDR1 and CDR2: SGHTA and FQGNSA. The CDR3 is made up of 14 amino acids. After removal of 4 bases from V and 6 bases from J, the junction contained 6 bases not matched to a gene. In nucleotides, the CDR3 is TGTGCCAGCAGCTCCCCCGGGACAGGGGTCGAGCAGTACTTC. Its protein is CASSSPGTGVEQYF.

In this sample, this clone turned up a few times. The chain employs TRBV19 and TRBJ1-1, with D unclear. This CDR3 is built from 12 residues. Trimming cost V 8 bases and J 5 bases, with 12 bases left between them. Germline V gene lookup returns CDR1 LNHDA and CDR2 SQIVND (reference sequence). The CDR3 sequence: CASRHWATEAFF. CDR3 nucleotides: TGTGCCAGTCGACATTGGGCGACTGAAGCTTTCTTT.

This chain connects TRBV13 to TRBJ2-3; 11 bases fit TRBD2. The V gene's germline CDR1 is PRHDT and CDR2 FYEKMQ (reference sequence). The CDR3 loop spans 13 amino acids. Trimming took 7 bases from V and 6 from J; bases not matched to a gene: 3. The CDR3: CASISGRADTQYF. The CDR3 nucleotides read TGTGCCAGCATTAGCGGGAGGGCTGATACGCAGTATTTT.

The count of this clone is one. The V and J genes are TRBV10-1 and TRBJ2-1; D is possibly TRBD2 (7 bases). In germline, CDR1 is WNHNN, CDR2 SYGVQD (reference sequence). The CDR3 length is 13 residues. Trimming shortened V by 10 bases and J by 6 bases, and 16 bases separated the two germline ends. CDR3 DNA: TGCGCCATCCGAGGGCGGGGGCTCAATGAGCAGTTCTTC. The encoded protein is CAIRGRGLNEQFF.

CDR3 loop: CASSFLTGGNTEAFF. The CDR3 nucleotides read TGTGCCAGCAGCTTTTTGACAGGGGGAAATACTGAAGCTTTCTTT. The genes are TRBV7-9 and TRBJ1-1; 9 bases match TRBD1. The CDR3 sequence is 15 residues long. CDR1 and CDR2 (germline): SEHNR, FQNEAQ (reference sequence). V was pared by 3 bases and J by 5 bases, with 7 bases of the junction left unmatched.

V is TRBV6-6 and J is TRBJ2-5; maybe TRBD1 (5 bases). Germline CDR1 reads MNHNY; CDR2 reads SVGAGI (reference sequence). Trimming took off 6 bases at V and 4 bases at J, with 12 bases between the two ends. This CDR3 spans 13 amino acids. CDR3 loop: CASRKGQGETQYF. The CDR3 DNA sequence: TGTGCCAGCAGGAAGGGGCAAGGAGAGACCCAGTACTTC.

J is TRBJ2-4 and V is TRBV7-2, with 7 positions matching TRBD1. Per the germline V gene, CDR1 is SGHTA and CDR2 is FQGNSA. Trimming removed 4 bases from V and 1 base from J; junction bases left unmatched: 4. CDR3 length equals 15 residues. Here the CDR3 DNA reads TGTGCCAGCAGCTCAGGGGGTCTTGCCAAAAACATTCAGTACTTC. Its protein product is CASSSGGLAKNIQYF.

This chain joins TRBV27 and TRBJ1-6; D may be TRBD1 (6 bases). Trimming shortened V by 5 bases and J by 8 bases, and 22 bases separated the two germline ends. This CDR3 is built from 17 residues. CDR1 and CDR2 (germline): MNHEY, SMNVEV (reference sequence). The chain's CDR3 is CASSPHRGGLRDSPLHF. CDR3 DNA: TGTGCCAGCAGTCCACACCGGGGGGGCCTAAGGGATTCACCCCTCCACTTT.

V is TRBV6-5 and J is TRBJ2-1; the D gene is possibly TRBD1 (6 bases). Trimming took off 5 bases at V and 10 bases at J, with 15 bases between the two ends. The CDR3 has 13 residues. Germline CDR1 and CDR2: MNHEY and SVGAGI. This CDR3 reads CASSPNRAREQFF. CDR3 DNA: TGTGCCAGCAGTCCAAACAGGGCCAGGGAGCAGTTCTTC.

With respect to this clone: The germline gene is not matched at one end of the junction; a read error may be the cause. This chain links TRBV30 with TRBJ2-3, with D possibly TRBD2 on 7 matching bases. This CDR3 region has 17 residues. Germline V gives CDR1 GTSNPN, CDR2 SVGIG (reference sequence). The CDR3 loop is CAWRGGPLGPSPDTRYF. DNA of the CDR3: TGTGCCTGGAGGGGGGGGCCCCTAGGCCCTTCCCCAGATACGCGGTATTTT. The entire variable domain, with the rest obtained from reference TRBV30 and TRBJ2-3, is as follows: SQTIHQWPATLVQPVGSPLSLECTVEGTSNPNLYWYRQAAGRGLQLLFYSVGIGQISSEVPQNLSASRPQDRQFILSSKKLLLSDSGFYLCAWRGGPLGPSPDTRYFGPGTRLTVL.

The chain has TRBV28 and TRBJ2-3; 10 bases align to TRBD1. The CDR3 contains 15 residues. Germline CDR1 is MDHEN and CDR2 is SYDVKM. V was clipped by 7 bases and J by 2 bases; unmatched bases: 6. CDR3 residues: CASTPTGGPTDTQYF. As DNA, the CDR3 is TGTGCCAGCACCCCGACAGGGGGCCCCACAGATACGCAGTATTTT.

V is TRBV18 and J is TRBJ1-3, with a tentative D call TRBD1 (6 bases). The ends were cut back, 3 bases at V and 0 bases at J, with 9 bases in the middle. Germline V gene sequence: CDR1 KGHSH, CDR2 LQKENI. This CDR3 spans 15 amino acids. The CDR3 DNA sequence: TGTGCCAGCTCACCGGACAGCAGCTCTGGAAACACCATATATTTT. It encodes CASSPDSSSGNTIYF.

This clone was found once. V is TRBV9 and J is TRBJ1-5; maybe TRBD1 (6 bases). V dropped 4 bases and J dropped 4 bases, with 21 bases sitting between them. The CDR3 length is 17 residues. Germline assignment: CDR1 SGDLS and CDR2 YYNGEE. The CDR3 coding sequence is TGTGCCAGCAGCCCCGGGGGGGAGGGGGTGGGTAATCAGCCCCAGCATTTT. As protein: CASSPGGEGVGNQPQHF.

V gene TRBV9 combines with J gene TRBJ2-2; the D gene is possibly TRBD1 (6 bases). Looked up from germline, CDR1 is SGDLS and CDR2 is YYNGEE. The V gene lost 3 bases and the J gene lost 3 bases, with 15 bases spanning the gap. The length of the CDR3 is 16 residues. The CDR3 DNA is TGTGCCAGCAGCGGTTCAGGGGCAGGCGACACCGGGGAGCTGTTTTTT. The encoded protein is CASSGSGAGDTGELFF.

The chain carries TRBV7-3 and TRBJ2-5, with TRBD2 matching 8 bases. In germline, CDR1 is SGHTA, CDR2 FQGTGA. The junction had 9 bases not matched to a gene; V was cut back by 5 bases and J by 1 base. This CDR3 has 16 residues. This CDR3 reads CASSTTGGGIQETQYF. The CDR3 DNA is TGTGCCAGCAGCACCACGGGGGGGGGAATCCAAGAGACCCAGTACTTC.

The V call is TRBV9, the J call TRBJ1-3; 12 nucleotides line up with TRBD1. The V gene's germline CDR1 is SGDLS and CDR2 YYNGEE. The CDR3 is made up of 17 amino acids. V shed 3 bases, J shed 3 bases, and the junction held 7 bases outside the gene matches. CDR3 nucleotides: TGTGCCAGCAGCGGATCCGGGACAGGGGGCTTTGGAAACACCATATATTTT. This codes for CASSGSGTGGFGNTIYF. Supplemented by reference TRBV9 and TRBJ1-3, the full variable domain reads DSGVTQTPKHLITATGQRVTLRCSPRSGDLSVYWYQQSLDQGLQFLIQYYNGEERAKGNILERFSAQQFPDLHSELNLSSLELGDSALYFCASSGSGTGGFGNTIYFGEGSWLTVV.

The gene calls are TRBV5-4 and TRBJ1-1; maybe TRBD1 (6 bases). Germline CDR1 SGHNT, CDR2 YYREEE (reference sequence). The CDR3 is 14 residues long. Trimming pared 3 bases from V and 1 base from J, leaving 10 bases between. Here the CDR3 DNA reads TGTGCCAGCAGCTCGCTAGGGGGGAACACTGAAGCTTTCTTT. Translated, it gives CASSSLGGNTEAFF.